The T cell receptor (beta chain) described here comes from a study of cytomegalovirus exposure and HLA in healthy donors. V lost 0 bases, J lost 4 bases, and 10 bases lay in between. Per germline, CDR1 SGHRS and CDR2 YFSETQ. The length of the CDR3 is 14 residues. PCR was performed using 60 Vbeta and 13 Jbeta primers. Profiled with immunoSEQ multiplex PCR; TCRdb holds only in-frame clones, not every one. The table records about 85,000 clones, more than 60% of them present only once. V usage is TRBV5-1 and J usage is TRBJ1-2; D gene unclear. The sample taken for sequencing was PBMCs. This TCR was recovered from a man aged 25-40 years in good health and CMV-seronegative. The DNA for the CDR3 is TGCGCCAGCAGCTTGGTACAGAACTCCTATGGCTACACCTTC. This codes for CASSLVQNSYGYTF.